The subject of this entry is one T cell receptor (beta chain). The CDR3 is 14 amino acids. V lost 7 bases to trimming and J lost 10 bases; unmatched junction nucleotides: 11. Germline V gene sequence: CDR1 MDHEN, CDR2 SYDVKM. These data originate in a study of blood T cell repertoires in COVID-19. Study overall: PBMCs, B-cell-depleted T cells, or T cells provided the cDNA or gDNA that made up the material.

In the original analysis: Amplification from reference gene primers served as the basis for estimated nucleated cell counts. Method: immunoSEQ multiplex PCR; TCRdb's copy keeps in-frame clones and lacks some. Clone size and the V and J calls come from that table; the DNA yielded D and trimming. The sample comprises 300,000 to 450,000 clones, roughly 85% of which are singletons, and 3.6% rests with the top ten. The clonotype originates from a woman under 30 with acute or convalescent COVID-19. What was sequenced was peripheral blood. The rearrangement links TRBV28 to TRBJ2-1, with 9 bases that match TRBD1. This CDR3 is CASKFTGQGGEQFF. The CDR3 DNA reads TGTGCCAGCAAGTTCACGGGACAGGGTGGGGAGCAGTTCTTC.